This T cell receptor (beta chain) was identified during a study of human T cells and chemical hapten exposure. This CDR3 region has 14 residues. V was cut by 0 bases and J by 6 bases, with 9 bases left in between. Germline CDR1 MGHDK, CDR2 SYGVNS. Time point: pre-sensitization, week 0. The treatment denotes: therapeutic diphenylcyclopropenone sensitization with weekly scalp DPC. This clonotype was detected a few times. Unique molecular identifiers were attached to individual cDNA molecules during library preparation. TCRdb redid the calling of the RACE reads with MiXCR, one entry per CDR3 protein. The sample has 190,000 or so distinct CDR3 sequences, roughly 30% seen once.

The sequencing here drew on whole blood, taken in connection with sensitization to the hapten diphenylcyclopropenone (DPC). This sequence was found in a woman aged 25 to 39 with alopecia areata. Some clones in this sample may be carry-over from other donors' samples. The chain links TRBV25-1 to TRBJ2-1; no reliable D call. The CDR3, as DNA: TGTGCCAGCAGTGAATATGAAGCTTCCAATGAGCAGTTCTTC. Its translation is CASSEYEASNEQFF.